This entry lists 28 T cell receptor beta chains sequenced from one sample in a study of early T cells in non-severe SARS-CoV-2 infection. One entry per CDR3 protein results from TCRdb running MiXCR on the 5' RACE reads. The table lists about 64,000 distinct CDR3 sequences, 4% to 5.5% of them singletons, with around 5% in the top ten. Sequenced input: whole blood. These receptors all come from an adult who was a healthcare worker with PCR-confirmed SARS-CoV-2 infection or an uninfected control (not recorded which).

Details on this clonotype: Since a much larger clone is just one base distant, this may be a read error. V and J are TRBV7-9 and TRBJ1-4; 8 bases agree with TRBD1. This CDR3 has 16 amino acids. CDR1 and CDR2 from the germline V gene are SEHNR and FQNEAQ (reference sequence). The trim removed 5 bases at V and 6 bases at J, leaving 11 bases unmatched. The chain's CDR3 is CASSPRTQGADEKLFF. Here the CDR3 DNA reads TGTGCCAGCAGCCCTCGAACCCAGGGGGCCGATGAAAAACTGTTTTTT.

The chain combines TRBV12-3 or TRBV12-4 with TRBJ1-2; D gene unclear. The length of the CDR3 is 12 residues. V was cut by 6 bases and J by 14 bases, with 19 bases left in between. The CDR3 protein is CASRPSDGPQTF. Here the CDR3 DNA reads TGTGCCAGCAGGCCCTCCGATGGGCCTCAGACCTTC.

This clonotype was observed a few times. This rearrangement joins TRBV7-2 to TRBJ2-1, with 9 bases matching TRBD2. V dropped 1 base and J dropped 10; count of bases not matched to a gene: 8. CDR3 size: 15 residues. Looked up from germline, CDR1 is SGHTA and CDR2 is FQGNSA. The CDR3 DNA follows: TGTGCCAGCAGCTTAGTTATAGCGGGAGTGCGGGAGCAGTTCTTC. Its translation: CASSLVIAGVREQFF.

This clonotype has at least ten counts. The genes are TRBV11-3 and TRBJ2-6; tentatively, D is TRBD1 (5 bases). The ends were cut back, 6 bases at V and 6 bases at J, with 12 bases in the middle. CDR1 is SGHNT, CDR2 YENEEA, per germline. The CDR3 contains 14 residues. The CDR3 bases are TGTGCCAGCAGTTCTACAGGCGCGGCCAACGTCCTGACTTTC. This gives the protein CASSSTGAANVLTF.

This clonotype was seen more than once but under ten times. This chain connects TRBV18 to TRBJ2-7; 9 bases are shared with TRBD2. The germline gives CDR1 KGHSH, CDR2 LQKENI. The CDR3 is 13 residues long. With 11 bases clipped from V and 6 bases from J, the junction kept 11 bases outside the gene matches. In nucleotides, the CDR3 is TGTGCCGGCGGGGGGGTCCCAGGATCCGAGCAGTACTTC. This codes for CAGGGVPGSEQYF.

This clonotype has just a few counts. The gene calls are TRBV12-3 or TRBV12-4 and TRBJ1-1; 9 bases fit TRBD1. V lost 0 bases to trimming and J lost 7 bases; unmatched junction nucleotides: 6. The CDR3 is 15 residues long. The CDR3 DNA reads TGTGCCAGCAGTTTAGCGAAACAGGGGGCAGTTGAAGCTTTCTTT. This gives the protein CASSLAKQGAVEAFF.

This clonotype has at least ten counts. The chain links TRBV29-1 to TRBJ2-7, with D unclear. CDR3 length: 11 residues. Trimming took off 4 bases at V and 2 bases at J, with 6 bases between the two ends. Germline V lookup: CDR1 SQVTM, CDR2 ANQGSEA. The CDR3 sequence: CSVVLTYEQYF. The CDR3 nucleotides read TGCAGCGTTGTCTTGACCTACGAGCAGTACTTC.

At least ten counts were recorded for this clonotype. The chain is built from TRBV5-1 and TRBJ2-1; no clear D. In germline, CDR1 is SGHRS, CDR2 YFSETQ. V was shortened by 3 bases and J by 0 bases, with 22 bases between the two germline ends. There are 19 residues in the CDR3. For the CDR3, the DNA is TGCGCCAGCAGCTCCCCGACGTCGGCTCGAGAATTCTCCTACAATGAGCAGTTCTTC. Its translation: CASSSPTSAREFSYNEQFF. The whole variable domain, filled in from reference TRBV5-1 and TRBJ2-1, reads KAGVTQTPRYLIKTRGQQVTLSCSPISGHRSVSWYQQTPGQGLQFLFEYFSETQRNKGNFPGRFSGRQFSNSRSEMNVSTLELGDSALYLCASSSPTSAREFSYNEQFFGPGTRLTVL.

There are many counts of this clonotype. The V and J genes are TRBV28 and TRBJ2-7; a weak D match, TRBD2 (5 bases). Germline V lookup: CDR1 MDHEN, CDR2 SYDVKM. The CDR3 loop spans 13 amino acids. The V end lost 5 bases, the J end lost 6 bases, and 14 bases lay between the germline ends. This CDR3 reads CASSPWAAGEQYF. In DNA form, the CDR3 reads TGTGCCAGCAGTCCGTGGGCGGCGGGCGAGCAGTACTTC.

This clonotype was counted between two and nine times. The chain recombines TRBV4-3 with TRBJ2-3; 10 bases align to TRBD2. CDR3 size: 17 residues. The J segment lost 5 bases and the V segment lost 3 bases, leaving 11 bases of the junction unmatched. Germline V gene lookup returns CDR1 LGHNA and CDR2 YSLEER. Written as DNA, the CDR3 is TGCGCCAGCAGCCATCAAAGCGGGAGGGCCAGGGGAGATACGCAGTATTTT. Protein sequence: CASSHQSGRARGDTQYF.

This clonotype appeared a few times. The DNA of the CDR3 is TGTGCCAGCAGTCCCGACGGGAATTCACCCCTCCACTTT. It specifies CASSPDGNSPLHF. The V and J genes are TRBV12-3 or TRBV12-4 and TRBJ1-6; D gene uncertain. Trimming stripped 5 bases from V and 7 bases from J, with 9 bases between. The CDR3 covers 13 residues.

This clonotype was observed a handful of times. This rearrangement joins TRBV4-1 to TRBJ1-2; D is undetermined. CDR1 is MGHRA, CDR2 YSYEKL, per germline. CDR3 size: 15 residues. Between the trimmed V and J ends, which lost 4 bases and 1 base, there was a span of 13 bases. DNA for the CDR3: TGCGCCAGCAGCCTCCTAGCAACCGGTAACTATGGCTACACCTTC. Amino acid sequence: CASSLLATGNYGYTF.

For the CDR3, the DNA is TGTGCCAGCAAATCAGACTACGAGCAGTACTTC. This gives the protein CASKSDYEQYF. This chain joins TRBV2 and TRBJ2-7; D not resolved. This CDR3 is built from 11 residues. Trimming left V 7 bases short and J 3 bases short, with 7 bases between. Per germline, CDR1 SNHLY and CDR2 FYNNEI.

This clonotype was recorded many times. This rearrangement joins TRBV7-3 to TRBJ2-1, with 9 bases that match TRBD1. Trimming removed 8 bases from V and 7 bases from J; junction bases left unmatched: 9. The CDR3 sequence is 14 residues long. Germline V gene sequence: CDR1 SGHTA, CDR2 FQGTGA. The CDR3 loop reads CASARQGGVNEQFF. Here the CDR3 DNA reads TGTGCCAGCGCGCGACAGGGGGGAGTGAATGAGCAGTTCTTC.

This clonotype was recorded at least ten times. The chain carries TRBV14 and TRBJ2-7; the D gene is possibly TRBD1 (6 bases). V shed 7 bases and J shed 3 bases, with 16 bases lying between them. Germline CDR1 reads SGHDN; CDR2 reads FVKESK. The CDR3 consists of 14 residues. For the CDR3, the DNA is TGTGCCAGCACCTTCAGACAGGCAGACTACGAGCAGTACTTC. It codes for CASTFRQADYEQYF.

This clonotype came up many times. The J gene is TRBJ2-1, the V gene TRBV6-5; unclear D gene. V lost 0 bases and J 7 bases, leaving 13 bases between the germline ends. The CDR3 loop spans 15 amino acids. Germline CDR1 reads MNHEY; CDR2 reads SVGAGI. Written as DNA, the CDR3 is TGTGCCAGCAGTTACTCAGGCATCCTGGGTAATGAGCAGTTCTTC. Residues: CASSYSGILGNEQFF.

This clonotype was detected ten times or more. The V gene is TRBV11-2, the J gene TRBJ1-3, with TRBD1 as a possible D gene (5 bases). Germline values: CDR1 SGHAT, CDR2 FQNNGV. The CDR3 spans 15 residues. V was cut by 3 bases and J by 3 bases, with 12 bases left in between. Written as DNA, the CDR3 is TGTGCCAGCAGCTTTCGTGGGGCGCGTGGAAACACCATATATTTT. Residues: CASSFRGARGNTIYF.

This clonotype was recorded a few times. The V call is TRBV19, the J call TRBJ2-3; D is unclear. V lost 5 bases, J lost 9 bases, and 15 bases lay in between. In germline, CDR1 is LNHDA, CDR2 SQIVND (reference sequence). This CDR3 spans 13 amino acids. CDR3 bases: TGTGCCAGTAGTGATATTGGTGGGGAAACGCAGTATTTT. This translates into CASSDIGGETQYF.

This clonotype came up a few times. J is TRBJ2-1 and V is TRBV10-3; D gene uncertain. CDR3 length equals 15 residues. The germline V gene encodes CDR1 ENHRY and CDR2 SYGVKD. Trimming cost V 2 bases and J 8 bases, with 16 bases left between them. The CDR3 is CAISEPRTPGDEQFF. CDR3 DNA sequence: TGTGCCATCAGTGAGCCGAGGACGCCAGGCGATGAGCAGTTCTTC.

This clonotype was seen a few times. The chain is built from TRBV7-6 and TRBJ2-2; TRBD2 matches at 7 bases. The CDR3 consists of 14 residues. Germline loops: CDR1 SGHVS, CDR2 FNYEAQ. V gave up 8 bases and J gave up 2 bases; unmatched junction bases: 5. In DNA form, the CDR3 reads TGTGCCAGCCGGGGGAGGGTAAACACCGGGGAGCTGTTTTTT. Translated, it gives CASRGRVNTGELFF.

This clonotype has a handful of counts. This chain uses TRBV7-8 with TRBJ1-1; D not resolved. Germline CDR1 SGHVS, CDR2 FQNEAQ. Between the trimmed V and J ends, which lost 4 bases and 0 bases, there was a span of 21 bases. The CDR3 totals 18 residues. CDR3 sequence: CASSSLNPRHNLNTEAFF. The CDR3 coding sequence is TGTGCCAGCAGCTCCCTCAACCCCCGGCACAACTTGAACACTGAAGCTTTCTTT.

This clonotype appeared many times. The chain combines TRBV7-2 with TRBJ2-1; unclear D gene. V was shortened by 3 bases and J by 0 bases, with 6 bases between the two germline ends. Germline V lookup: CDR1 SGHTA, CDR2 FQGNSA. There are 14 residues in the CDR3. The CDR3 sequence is CASSFWSSYNEQFF. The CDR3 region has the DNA TGTGCCAGCAGCTTTTGGAGCTCCTACAATGAGCAGTTCTTC.

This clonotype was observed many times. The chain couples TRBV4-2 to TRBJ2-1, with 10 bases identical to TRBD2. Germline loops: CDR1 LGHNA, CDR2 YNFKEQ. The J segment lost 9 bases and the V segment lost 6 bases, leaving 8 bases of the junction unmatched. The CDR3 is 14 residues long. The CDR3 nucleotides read TGTGCCAGCAGGGCAGCGGGAGGGCCGCTTGAGCAGTTCTTC. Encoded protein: CASRAAGGPLEQFF.

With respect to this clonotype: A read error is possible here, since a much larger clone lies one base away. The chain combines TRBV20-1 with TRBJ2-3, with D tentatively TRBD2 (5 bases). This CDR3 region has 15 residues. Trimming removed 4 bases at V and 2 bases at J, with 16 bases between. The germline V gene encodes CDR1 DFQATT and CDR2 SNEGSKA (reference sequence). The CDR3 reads CSAISFKRTTDTQYF. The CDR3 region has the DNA TGCAGTGCTATCTCGTTCAAGCGGACCACAGATACGCAGTATTTT.

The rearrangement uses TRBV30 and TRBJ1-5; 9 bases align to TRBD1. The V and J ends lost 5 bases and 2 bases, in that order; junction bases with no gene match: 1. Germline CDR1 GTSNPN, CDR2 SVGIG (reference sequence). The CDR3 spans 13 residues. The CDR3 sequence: CAWGDRGNQPQHF. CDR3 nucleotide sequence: TGTGCCTGGGGGGACAGGGGCAATCAGCCCCAGCATTTT.

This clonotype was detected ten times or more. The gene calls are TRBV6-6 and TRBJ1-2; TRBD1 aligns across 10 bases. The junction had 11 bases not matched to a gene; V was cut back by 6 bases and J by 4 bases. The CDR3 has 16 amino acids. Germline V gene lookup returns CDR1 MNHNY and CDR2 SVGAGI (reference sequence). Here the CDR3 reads CASRGPGTGVTYGYTF. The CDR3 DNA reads TGTGCCAGCAGGGGACCAGGGACAGGGGTTACCTATGGCTACACCTTC.

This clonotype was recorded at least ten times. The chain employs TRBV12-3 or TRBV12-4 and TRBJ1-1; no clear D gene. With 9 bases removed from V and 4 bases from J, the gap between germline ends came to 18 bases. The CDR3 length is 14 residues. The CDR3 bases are TGTGCCAGTCAGCCGAGGGTAAGTGGCACTGAAGCTTTCTTT. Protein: CASQPRVSGTEAFF.

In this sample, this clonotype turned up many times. The chain's CDR3 is CATSASGFNEQFF. The CDR3 bases are TGTGCCACCAGTGCTAGCGGGTTTAATGAGCAGTTCTTC. The chain links TRBV24-1 to TRBJ2-1, with 8 bases fitting TRBD2. The trim removed 5 bases at V and 7 bases at J, leaving 3 bases unmatched. The CDR3 covers 13 residues. Germline CDR1 and CDR2: KGHDR and SFDVKD.